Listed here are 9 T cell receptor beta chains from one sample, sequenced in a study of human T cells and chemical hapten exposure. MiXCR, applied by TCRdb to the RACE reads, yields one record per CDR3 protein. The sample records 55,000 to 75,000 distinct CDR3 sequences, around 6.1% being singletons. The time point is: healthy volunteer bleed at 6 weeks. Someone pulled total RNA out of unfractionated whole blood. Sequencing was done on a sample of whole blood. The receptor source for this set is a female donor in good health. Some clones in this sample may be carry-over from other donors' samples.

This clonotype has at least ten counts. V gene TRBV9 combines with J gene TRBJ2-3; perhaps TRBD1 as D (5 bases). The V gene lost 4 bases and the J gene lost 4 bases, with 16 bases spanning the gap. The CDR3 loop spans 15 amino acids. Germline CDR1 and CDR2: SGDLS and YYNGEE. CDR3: CASSFSGQGADTQYF. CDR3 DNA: TGTGCCAGCAGCTTCTCCGGACAAGGCGCAGATACGCAGTATTTT. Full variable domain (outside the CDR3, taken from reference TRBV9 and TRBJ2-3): DSGVTQTPKHLITATGQRVTLRCSPRSGDLSVYWYQQSLDQGLQFLIQYYNGEERAKGNILERFSAQQFPDLHSELNLSSLELGDSALYFCASSFSGQGADTQYFGPGTRLTVL.

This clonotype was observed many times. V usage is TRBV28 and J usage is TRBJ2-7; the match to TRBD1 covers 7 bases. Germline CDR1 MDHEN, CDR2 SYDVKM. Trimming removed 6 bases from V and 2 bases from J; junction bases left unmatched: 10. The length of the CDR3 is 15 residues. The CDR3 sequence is CASRTRTGFAYEQYF. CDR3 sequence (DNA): TGTGCCAGCAGAACACGGACAGGTTTTGCCTACGAGCAGTACTTC.

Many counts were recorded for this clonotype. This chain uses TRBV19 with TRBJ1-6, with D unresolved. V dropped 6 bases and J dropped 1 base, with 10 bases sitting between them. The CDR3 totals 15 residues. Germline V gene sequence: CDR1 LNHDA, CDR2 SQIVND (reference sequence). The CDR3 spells CASSWELSYNSPLHF. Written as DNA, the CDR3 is TGTGCCAGTAGCTGGGAGTTATCCTATAATTCACCCCTCCACTTT.

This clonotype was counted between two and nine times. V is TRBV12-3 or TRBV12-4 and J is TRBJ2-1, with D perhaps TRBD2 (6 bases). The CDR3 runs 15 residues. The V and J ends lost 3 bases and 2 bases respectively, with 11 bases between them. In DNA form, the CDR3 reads TGTGCCAGCAGTTTCCTAGCGACTACCTACAATGAGCAGTTCTTC. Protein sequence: CASSFLATTYNEQFF.

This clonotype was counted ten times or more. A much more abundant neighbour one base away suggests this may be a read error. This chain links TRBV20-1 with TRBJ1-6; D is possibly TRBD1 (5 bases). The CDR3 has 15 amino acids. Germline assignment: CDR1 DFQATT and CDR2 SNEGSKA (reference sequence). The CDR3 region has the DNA TGCAGTGCTAGAAGTCCACAGGTCAACAATTCACCCCTCAACTTT. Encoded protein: CSARSPQVNNSPLNF.

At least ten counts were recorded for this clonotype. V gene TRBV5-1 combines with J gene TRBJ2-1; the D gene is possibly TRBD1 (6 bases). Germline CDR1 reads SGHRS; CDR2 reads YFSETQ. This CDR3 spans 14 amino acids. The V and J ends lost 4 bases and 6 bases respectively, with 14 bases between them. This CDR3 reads CASSTGTPPNEQFF. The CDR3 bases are TGCGCCAGCAGCACCGGGACACCGCCCAATGAGCAGTTCTTC.

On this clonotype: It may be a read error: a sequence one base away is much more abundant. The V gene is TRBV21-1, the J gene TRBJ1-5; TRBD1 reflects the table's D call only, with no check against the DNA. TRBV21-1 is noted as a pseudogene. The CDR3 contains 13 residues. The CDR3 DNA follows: TGTGTCAGCAACCAGGGTTTCAATCAGCCCCAGCATTTT. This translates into CVSNQGFNQPQHF.

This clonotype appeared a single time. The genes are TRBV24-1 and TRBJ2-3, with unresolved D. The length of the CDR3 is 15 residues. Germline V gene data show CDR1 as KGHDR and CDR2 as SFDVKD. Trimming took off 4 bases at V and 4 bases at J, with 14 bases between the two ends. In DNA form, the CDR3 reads TGTGCCACCAGTGACTCTAGACTTGGAGCAGATACGCAGTATTTT. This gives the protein CATSDSRLGADTQYF.

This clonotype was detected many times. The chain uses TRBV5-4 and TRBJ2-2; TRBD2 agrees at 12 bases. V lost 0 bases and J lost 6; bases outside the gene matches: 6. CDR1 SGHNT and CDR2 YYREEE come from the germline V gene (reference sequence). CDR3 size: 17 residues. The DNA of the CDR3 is TGTGCCAGCAGCTTGGGCGGACTAGCGGGAAAAGCCGGGGAGCTGTTTTTT. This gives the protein CASSLGGLAGKAGELFF.